These 28 T cell receptor beta chains share one sample of origin, sequenced in a study of cytomegalovirus exposure and HLA in healthy donors. The PCR contained 60 Vbeta and 13 Jbeta primers. The protocol was immunoSEQ multiplex PCR, while the TCRdb copy is restricted to in-frame clones and leaves out a portion. Found here are 160,000 or so clones, approximately 85% of them singletons; the top ten hold over 8.5%. Source material: PBMCs. All receptors come from a man aged 45-65 years in good health and CMV-seropositive.

The CDR3 reads CATSTWDRGNTGELFF. CDR3 bases: TGTGCCACCAGCACCTGGGACAGGGGTAACACCGGGGAGCTGTTTTTT. V usage is TRBV15 and J usage is TRBJ2-2, with 10 positions matching TRBD1. The junction had 4 bases not matched to a gene; V was cut back by 4 bases and J by 2 bases. CDR1 is LNHNV and CDR2 is YYDKDF in the germline V gene (reference sequence). This CDR3 is built from 16 residues. Combining the CDR3 with reference TRBV15 and TRBJ2-2 gives the whole variable domain DAMVIQNPRYQVTQFGKPVTLSCSQTLNHNVMYWYQQKSSQAPKLLFHYYDKDFNNEADTPDNFQSRRPNTSFCFLDIRSPGLGDTAMYLCATSTWDRGNTGELFFGEGSRLTVL.

The V call is TRBV4-2, the J call TRBJ1-4; D gene ambiguous. CDR1 is LGHNA and CDR2 is YNFKEQ in the germline V gene. CDR3 length equals 17 residues. V lost 1 base and J 2 bases, leaving 14 bases between the germline ends. This chain's CDR3 is CASSQGREIATNEKLFF. CDR3 in DNA: TGTGCCAGCAGCCAAGGACGGGAGATCGCGACTAATGAAAAACTGTTTTTT.

The DNA for the CDR3 is TGTGCCAGCAGCTTGGAACTTAACACCGGGGAGCTGTTTTTT. It encodes CASSLELNTGELFF. This chain links TRBV5-4 with TRBJ2-2; D is unclear. Looked up from germline, CDR1 is SGHNT and CDR2 is YYREEE (reference sequence). The CDR3 has 14 amino acids. Trimming stripped 0 bases from V and 2 bases from J, with 5 bases between.

This clone was recorded once. The chain employs TRBV4-2 and TRBJ2-1, with D possibly matching TRBD2 (7 bases). Germline V CDR1 and CDR2: LGHNA, YNFKEQ. The CDR3 is 17 residues long. V lost 6 bases to trimming and J lost 9 bases, with 27 bases between them. The CDR3 region has the DNA TGTGCCAGCAGTAAAAGGTTCAGGGAGGGGGGGGACATTGAGCAGTTCTTC. Translation gives CASSKRFREGGDIEQFF.

The chain combines TRBV29-1 with TRBJ2-3, with 9 bases matching TRBD1. V shed 5 bases and J 6 bases; nucleotides not matched to a gene: 3. The CDR3 loop spans 12 amino acids. The germline CDR1 and CDR2 sequences are SQVTM and ANQGSEA. DNA for the CDR3: TGCAGCGTTTACAGGGGGCCCGATACGCAGTATTTT. Translation: CSVYRGPDTQYF.

The J gene is TRBJ1-1, the V gene TRBV7-8; D is possibly TRBD1 (5 bases). In germline, CDR1 is SGHVS, CDR2 FQNEAQ. The CDR3 spans 14 residues. V gave up 4 bases and J gave up 3 bases, with 12 bases separating them. This CDR3 reads CASSSGWGDTEAFF. The CDR3 DNA is TGTGCCAGCAGCTCAGGGTGGGGGGACACTGAAGCTTTCTTT.

This clone has just one count. The chain links TRBV27 to TRBJ1-4; D unresolved. The CDR3 length is 15 residues. Germline CDR1 and CDR2: MNHEY and SMNVEV (reference sequence). V was cut by 6 bases and J by 2 bases, with 13 bases left in between. CDR3 loop: CASSPTVDTNEKLFF. CDR3 coding DNA: TGTGCCAGCAGCCCCACGGTCGATACTAATGAAAAACTGTTTTTT. Full variable domain (outside the CDR3, taken from reference TRBV27 and TRBJ1-4): EAQVTQNPRYLITVTGKKLTVTCSQNMNHEYMSWYRQDPGLGLRQIYYSMNVEVTDKGDVPEGYKVSRKEKRNFPLILESPSPNQTSLYFCASSPTVDTNEKLFFGSGTQLSVL.

The count of this clone is one. V usage is TRBV5-1 and J usage is TRBJ2-1, with 9 positions matching TRBD1. The CDR3 runs 16 residues. V dropped 2 bases and J dropped 2; count of bases not matched to a gene: 5. Germline V gene lookup returns CDR1 SGHRS and CDR2 YFSETQ. The CDR3 sequence is CASSFMDRGAYNEQFF. For the CDR3, the DNA is TGCGCCAGCAGCTTTATGGACAGGGGCGCCTACAATGAGCAGTTCTTC.

The V call is TRBV7-9, the J call TRBJ2-7; tentatively, D is TRBD2 (5 bases). The germline gives CDR1 SEHNR, CDR2 FQNEAQ (reference sequence). CDR3 length equals 14 residues. With 2 bases removed from V and 6 bases from J, the gap between germline ends came to 14 bases. The CDR3 DNA sequence: TGTGCCAGCAGCTTAACCCCCGAGGGCCCCGAGCAGTACTTC. Protein product: CASSLTPEGPEQYF.

The rearrangement uses TRBV18 and TRBJ2-7; 9 bases are a match to TRBD1. Germline V lookup: CDR1 KGHSH, CDR2 LQKENI. After removal of 6 bases from V and 5 bases from J, the junction contained 11 bases not matched to a gene. The CDR3 sequence is 15 residues long. CDR3 DNA sequence: TGTGCCAGCTCGAGTACAGGGGGCAGAAGCGACGAGCAGTACTTC. This sequence encodes CASSSTGGRSDEQYF.

The rearrangement links TRBV18 to TRBJ2-5; 10 nucleotides line up with TRBD2. The J segment lost 4 bases and the V segment lost 1 base, leaving 12 bases of the junction unmatched. Germline CDR1 is KGHSH and CDR2 is LQKENI. There are 18 residues in the CDR3. CDR3 region: CASSPQTPLAGNGETQYF. The CDR3 coding sequence is TGTGCCAGCTCACCACAAACGCCACTAGCGGGAAATGGAGAGACCCAGTACTTC.

The chain uses TRBV6-5 and TRBJ1-3; D possibly corresponds to TRBD1 (6 bases). Trimming cost V 2 bases and J 0 bases, with 8 bases left between them. This CDR3 region has 15 residues. The germline CDR1 and CDR2 sequences are MNHEY and SVGAGI. The CDR3 nucleotides read TGTGCCAGCAGTTACACAGGGCACTCTGGAAACACCATATATTTT. Amino acid sequence: CASSYTGHSGNTIYF.

The chain is built from TRBV5-6 and TRBJ2-3; the match to TRBD2 covers 7 bases. V lost 4 bases and J lost 2; bases outside the gene matches: 10. CDR3 length equals 16 residues. The germline CDR1 and CDR2 sequences are SGHDT and YYEEEE. CDR3 region: CASSPERREFTDTQYF. The DNA of the CDR3 is TGTGCCAGCAGCCCCGAGCGGCGGGAGTTCACAGATACGCAGTATTTT.

The chain employs TRBV29-1 and TRBJ2-1; 11 nucleotides agree with TRBD2. Trimming removed 6 bases from V and 3 bases from J; junction bases left unmatched: 7. The germline V gene encodes CDR1 SQVTM and CDR2 ANQGSEA. The CDR3 has 15 residues. CDR3 sequence reads: CSVHTSGGDYNEQFF. In nucleotides, the CDR3 is TGCAGCGTGCACACTAGCGGGGGAGACTACAATGAGCAGTTCTTC.

The chain couples TRBV5-1 to TRBJ2-5; possibly TRBD1 for D (5 bases). V was shortened by 4 bases and J by 7 bases, with 23 bases between the two germline ends. The CDR3 consists of 16 residues. The germline V gene has CDR1 SGHRS and CDR2 YFSETQ. CDR3 sequence reads: CASSIGHSGNLRTQYF. The CDR3 nucleotides are TGCGCCAGCAGCATCGGACACTCAGGAAACTTAAGGACCCAGTACTTC. The full variable domain, with the rest looked up from reference TRBV5-1 and TRBJ2-5, is KAGVTQTPRYLIKTRGQQVTLSCSPISGHRSVSWYQQTPGQGLQFLFEYFSETQRNKGNFPGRFSGRQFSNSRSEMNVSTLELGDSALYLCASSIGHSGNLRTQYFGPGTRLLVL.

The chain combines TRBV4-1 with TRBJ2-7; 11 bases line up with TRBD1. V was clipped by 3 bases and J by 6 bases; unmatched bases: 7. From germline, CDR1 is MGHRA and CDR2 YSYEKL. The CDR3 contains 15 residues. The CDR3, as DNA: TGCGCCAGCAGCCACCCGGACAGGGGGCTAAGCGAGCAGTACTTC. Amino acids: CASSHPDRGLSEQYF.

The chain carries TRBV9 and TRBJ1-1, with unresolved D. Looked up from germline, CDR1 is SGDLS and CDR2 is YYNGEE. Trimming shortened V by 4 bases and J by 5 bases, and 18 bases separated the two germline ends. CDR3 length: 15 residues. CDR3: CASSPRHSSETEAFF. As DNA, the CDR3 is TGTGCCAGCAGCCCCCGACACTCAAGTGAGACTGAAGCTTTCTTT.

V gene TRBV7-9 combines with J gene TRBJ2-5, with D maybe TRBD2 (5 bases). The DNA end is more similar to TRBJ2-7, so the J call may be wrong. Germline CDR1 SEHNR, CDR2 FQNEAQ (reference sequence). The CDR3 sequence is 12 residues long. The CDR3 DNA follows: TGTGCCAGCAGCCATGTTGCGGGCGAGCAGTACTTC. Residues: CASSHVAGEQYF.

The table lists this clone with a few counts. CDR3 sequence: CASSWGLAGFGDTQYF. The CDR3 bases are TGTGCCAGCAGCTGGGGACTAGCGGGATTTGGTGATACGCAGTATTTT. The genes are TRBV7-2 and TRBJ2-3; 13 bases are a match to TRBD2. The CDR3 totals 16 residues. From germline, CDR1 is SGHTA and CDR2 FQGNSA. Trimming at V came to 4 bases and at J to 6 bases, leaving 7 bases not matched to a gene.

This clone is a singleton in its sample. The rearrangement joins TRBV6-6 to TRBJ1-1, with D perhaps TRBD1 (5 bases). There are 16 residues in the CDR3. Trimming took 6 bases from V and 0 from J, leaving 17 bases between them. Germline V lookup: CDR1 MNHNY, CDR2 SVGAGI (reference sequence). CDR3 nucleotides: TGTGCCAGCAGATTAGACAGACTTCGGATGAACACTGAAGCTTTCTTT. Translated, it gives CASRLDRLRMNTEAFF.

The chain employs TRBV4-2 and TRBJ2-1, with a tentative D call TRBD1 (5 bases). Deletions cut 5 bases from V and 7 bases from J, with 18 bases between. CDR1 is LGHNA, CDR2 YNFKEQ, per germline. The CDR3 consists of 15 residues. The CDR3 spells CASSFTAIQGNEQFF. The CDR3 DNA sequence: TGTGCCAGCAGCTTTACAGCGATTCAGGGTAATGAGCAGTTCTTC.

V usage is TRBV28 and J usage is TRBJ2-7; D is perhaps TRBD1 (5 bases). This CDR3 region has 14 residues. CDR1 and CDR2 from the germline V gene are MDHEN and SYDVKM. Deletions cut 3 bases from V and 2 bases from J, with 11 bases between. CDR3 nucleotides: TGTGCCAGCAGTTTTCCCCAGGGCACCTACGAGCAGTACTTC. Protein product: CASSFPQGTYEQYF.

The chain recombines TRBV29-1 with TRBJ2-7; possible D gene TRBD2, 7 bases. The CDR3 runs 14 residues. The V end lost 6 bases, the J end lost 4 bases, and 19 bases lay between the germline ends. Looked up from germline, CDR1 is SQVTM and CDR2 is ANQGSEA. The CDR3 region is CSVPKGGAEYEQYF. The CDR3 bases are TGCAGCGTCCCTAAGGGGGGGGCAGAGTACGAGCAGTACTTC.

This clone was seen a handful of times. The gene calls are TRBV15 and TRBJ2-7, with TRBD2 matching over 10 bases. The CDR3 covers 16 residues. The J segment lost 2 bases and the V segment lost 5 bases, leaving 9 bases of the junction unmatched. Germline loops: CDR1 LNHNV, CDR2 YYDKDF (reference sequence). CDR3 DNA: TGTGCCACCAGCGGTAGAGTTCTAGCGGGGGCCTACGAGCAGTACTTC. Encoded protein: CATSGRVLAGAYEQYF.

In its sample, this clone was seen a few times. The chain employs TRBV6-5 and TRBJ2-5; weak D call: TRBD1 (6 bases). The germline gives CDR1 MNHEY, CDR2 SVGAGI. The CDR3 is made up of 11 amino acids. Between the trimmed V and J ends, which lost 5 bases and 5 bases, there was a span of 6 bases. CDR3 nucleotides: TGTGCCAGCAGTGACAGGGAGACCCAGTACTTC. This gives the protein CASSDRETQYF.

This rearrangement joins TRBV9 to TRBJ2-1; 9 bases are shared with TRBD2. V lost 4 bases and J lost 0; bases outside the gene matches: 8. In germline, CDR1 is SGDLS, CDR2 YYNGEE. The CDR3 has 17 residues. The CDR3 protein is CASSRSGTSYSYNEQFF. CDR3 DNA sequence: TGTGCCAGCAGCCGCAGCGGGACTAGCTACTCCTACAATGAGCAGTTCTTC.

The chain recombines TRBV6-1 with TRBJ2-1; no reliable D call. The CDR3 has 13 residues. The germline V gene has CDR1 MNHNS and CDR2 SASEGT. V was cut by 2 bases and J by 6 bases, with 8 bases left in between. CDR3 sequence (DNA): TGTGCCAGCAGTGAACGTTTTTTCAATGAGCAGTTCTTC. Its translation: CASSERFFNEQFF.

This clone was observed a handful of times. This chain connects TRBV10-3 to TRBJ2-3, with D possibly being TRBD2 (7 bases). The germline V and J ends were trimmed by 8 bases and 5 bases, with 14 bases remaining between them. The germline gives CDR1 ENHRY, CDR2 SYGVKD. The CDR3 length is 13 residues. The CDR3 region is CAIGEGGEDTQYF. The CDR3 nucleotides read TGTGCCATCGGGGAGGGGGGAGAAGATACGCAGTATTTT.